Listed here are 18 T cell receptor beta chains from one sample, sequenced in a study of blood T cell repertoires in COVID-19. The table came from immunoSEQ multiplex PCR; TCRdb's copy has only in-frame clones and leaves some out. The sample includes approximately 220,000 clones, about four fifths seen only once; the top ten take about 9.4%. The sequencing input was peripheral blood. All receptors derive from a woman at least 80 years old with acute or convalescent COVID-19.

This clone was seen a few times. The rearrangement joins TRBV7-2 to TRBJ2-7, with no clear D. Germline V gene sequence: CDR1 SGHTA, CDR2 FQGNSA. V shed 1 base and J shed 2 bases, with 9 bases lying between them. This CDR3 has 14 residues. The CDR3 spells CASSLEADTYEQYF. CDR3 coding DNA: TGTGCCAGCAGCTTAGAGGCCGACACCTACGAGCAGTACTTC.

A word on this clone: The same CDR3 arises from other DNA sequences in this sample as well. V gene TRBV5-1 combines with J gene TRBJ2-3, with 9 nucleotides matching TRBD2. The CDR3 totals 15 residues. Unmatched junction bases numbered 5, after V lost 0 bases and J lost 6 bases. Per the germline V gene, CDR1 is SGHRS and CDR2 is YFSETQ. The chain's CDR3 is CASSLEASGTDTQYF. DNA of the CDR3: TGCGCCAGCAGCTTGGAGGCTAGCGGGACCGATACGCAGTATTTT.

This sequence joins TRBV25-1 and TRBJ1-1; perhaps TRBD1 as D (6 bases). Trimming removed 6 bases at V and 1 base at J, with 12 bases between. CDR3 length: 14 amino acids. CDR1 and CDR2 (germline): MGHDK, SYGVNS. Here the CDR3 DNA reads TGTGCCAGCAGGCCGGGACATTGGAACACTGAAGCTTTCTTT. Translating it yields CASRPGHWNTEAFF.

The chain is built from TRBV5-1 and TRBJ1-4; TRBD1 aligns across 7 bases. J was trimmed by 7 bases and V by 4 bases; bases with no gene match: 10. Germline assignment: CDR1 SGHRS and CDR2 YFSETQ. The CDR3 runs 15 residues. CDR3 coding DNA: TGCGCCAGCAGCCCGCTGACAGGGTACTCTGAAAAACTGTTTTTT. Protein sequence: CASSPLTGYSEKLFF.

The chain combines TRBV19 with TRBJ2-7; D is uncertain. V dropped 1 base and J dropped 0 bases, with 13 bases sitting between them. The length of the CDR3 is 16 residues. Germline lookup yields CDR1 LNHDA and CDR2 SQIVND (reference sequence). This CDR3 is CASSIGPNPSSYEQYF. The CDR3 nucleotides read TGTGCCAGTAGTATAGGTCCCAACCCGAGCTCCTACGAGCAGTACTTC.

CDR3 sequence reads: CASSQYSNQPQHF. CDR3 DNA sequence: TGTGCCAGCAGCCAATATAGCAATCAGCCCCAGCATTTT. V usage is TRBV3-1 (or the pseudogene TRBV3-2) and J usage is TRBJ1-5; D is uncertain. This CDR3 is 13 amino acids long. Looked up from germline, CDR1 is LGHDT and CDR2 is YNNKEL (reference sequence). With 2 bases removed from V and 0 bases from J, the gap between germline ends came to 2 bases.

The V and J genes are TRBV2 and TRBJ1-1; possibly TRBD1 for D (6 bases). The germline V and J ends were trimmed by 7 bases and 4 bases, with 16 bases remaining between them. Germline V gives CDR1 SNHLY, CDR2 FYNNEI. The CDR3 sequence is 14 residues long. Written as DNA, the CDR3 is TGTGCCAGCAACCTACAGGGTTTGCCCACTGAAGCTTTCTTT. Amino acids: CASNLQGLPTEAFF.

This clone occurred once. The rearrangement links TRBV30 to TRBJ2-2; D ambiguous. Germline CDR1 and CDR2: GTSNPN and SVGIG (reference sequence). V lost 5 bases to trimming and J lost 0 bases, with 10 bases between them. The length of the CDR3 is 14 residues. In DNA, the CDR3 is TGTGCCTGGTCTGCGGTCGCGAACACCGGGGAGCTGTTTTTT. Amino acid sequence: CAWSAVANTGELFF.

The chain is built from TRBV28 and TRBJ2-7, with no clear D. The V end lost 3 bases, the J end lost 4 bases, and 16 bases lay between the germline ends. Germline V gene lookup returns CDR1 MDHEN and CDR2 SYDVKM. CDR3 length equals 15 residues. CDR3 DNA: TGTGCCAGCAGTTTGTTAACTACCGGCCTTTACGAGCAGTACTTC. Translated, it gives CASSLLTTGLYEQYF. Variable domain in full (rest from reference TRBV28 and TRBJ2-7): DVKVTQSSRYLVKRTGEKVFLECVQDMDHENMFWYRQDPGLGLRLIYFSYDVKMKEKGDIPEGYSVSREKKERFSLILESASTNQTSMYLCASSLLTTGLYEQYFGPGTRLTVT.

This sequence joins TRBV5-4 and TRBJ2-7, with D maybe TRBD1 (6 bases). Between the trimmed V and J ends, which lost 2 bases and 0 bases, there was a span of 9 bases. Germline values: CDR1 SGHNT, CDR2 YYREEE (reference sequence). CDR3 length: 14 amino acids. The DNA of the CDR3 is TGTGCCAGCAGCTTCCGGGACACCTCCTACGAGCAGTACTTC. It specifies CASSFRDTSYEQYF.

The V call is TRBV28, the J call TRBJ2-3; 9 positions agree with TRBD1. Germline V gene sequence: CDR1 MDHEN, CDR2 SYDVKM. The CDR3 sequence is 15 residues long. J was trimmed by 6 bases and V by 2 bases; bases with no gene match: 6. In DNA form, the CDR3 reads TGTGCCAGCAGTTTAAACAGGGGGCTAGGGGATACGCAGTATTTT. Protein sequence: CASSLNRGLGDTQYF.

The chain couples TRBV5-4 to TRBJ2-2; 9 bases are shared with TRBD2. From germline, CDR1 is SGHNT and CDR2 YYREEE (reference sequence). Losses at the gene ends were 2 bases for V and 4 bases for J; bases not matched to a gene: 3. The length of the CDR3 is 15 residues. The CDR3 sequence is CASSFGREGTGELFF. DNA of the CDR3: TGTGCCAGCAGCTTCGGGCGGGAGGGCACCGGGGAGCTGTTTTTT.

This CDR3 is CASSFLRGYGYTF. The CDR3 DNA follows: TGTGCCAGCAGTTTTTTGAGGGGGTATGGCTACACCTTC. The rearrangement links TRBV28 to TRBJ1-2; a possible D gene is TRBD1 (6 bases). CDR1 is MDHEN, CDR2 SYDVKM, per germline. V was shortened by 3 bases and J by 5 bases, with 10 bases between the two germline ends. CDR3 length equals 13 residues.

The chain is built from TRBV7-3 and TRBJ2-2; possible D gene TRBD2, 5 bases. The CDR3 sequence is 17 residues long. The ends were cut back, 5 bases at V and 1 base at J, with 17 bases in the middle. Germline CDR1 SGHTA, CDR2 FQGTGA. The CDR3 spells CASSTGTAALNTGELFF. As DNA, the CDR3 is TGTGCCAGCAGCACGGGAACCGCAGCATTGAACACCGGGGAGCTGTTTTTT.

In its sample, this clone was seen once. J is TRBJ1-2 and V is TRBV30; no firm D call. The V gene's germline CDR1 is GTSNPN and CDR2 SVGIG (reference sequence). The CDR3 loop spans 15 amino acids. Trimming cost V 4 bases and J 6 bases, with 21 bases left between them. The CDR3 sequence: CAWTPSTLGRDGYTF. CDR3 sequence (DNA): TGTGCCTGGACCCCGTCGACATTAGGGAGGGATGGCTACACCTTC.

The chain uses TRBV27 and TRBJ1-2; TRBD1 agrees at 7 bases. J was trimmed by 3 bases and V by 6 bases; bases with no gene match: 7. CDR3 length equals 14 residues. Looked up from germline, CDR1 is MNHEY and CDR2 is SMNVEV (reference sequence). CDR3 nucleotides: TGTGCCAGCAGACCGGGACAGACCCACTATGGCTACACCTTC. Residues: CASRPGQTHYGYTF.

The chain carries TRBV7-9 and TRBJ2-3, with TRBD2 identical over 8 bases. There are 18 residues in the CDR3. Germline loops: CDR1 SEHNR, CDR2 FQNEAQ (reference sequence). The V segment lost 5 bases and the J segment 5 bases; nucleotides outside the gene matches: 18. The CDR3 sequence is CASSPAGGIGGVEDTQYF. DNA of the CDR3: TGTGCCAGCAGCCCGGCCGGAGGAATCGGGGGGGTGGAAGATACGCAGTATTTT.

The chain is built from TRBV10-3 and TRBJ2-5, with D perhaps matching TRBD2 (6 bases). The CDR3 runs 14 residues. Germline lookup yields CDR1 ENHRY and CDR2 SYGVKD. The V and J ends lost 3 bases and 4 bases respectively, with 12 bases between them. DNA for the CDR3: TGTGCCATCAGTGATCGACTAGGAGGAGAGACCCAGTACTTC. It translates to CAISDRLGGETQYF.